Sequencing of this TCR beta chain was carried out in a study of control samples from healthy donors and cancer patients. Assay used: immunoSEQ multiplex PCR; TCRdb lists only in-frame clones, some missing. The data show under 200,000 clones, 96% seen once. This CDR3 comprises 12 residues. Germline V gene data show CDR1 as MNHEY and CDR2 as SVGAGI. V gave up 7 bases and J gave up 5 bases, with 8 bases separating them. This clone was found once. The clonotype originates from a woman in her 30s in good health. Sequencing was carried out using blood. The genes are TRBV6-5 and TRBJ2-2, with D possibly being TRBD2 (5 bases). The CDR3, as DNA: TGTGCCAGCACCCGGGGAACCGGGGAGCTGTTTTTT. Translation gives CASTRGTGELFF.